The rows below give T cell receptor beta chains drawn from one sample of a study of T-cell memory formation after mild COVID-19. TCRdb processed the 5' RACE reads anew with MiXCR; each CDR3 protein has one entry. The sample consists of around 140,000 distinct CDR3 sequences, about 6.1% of them appearing once. The sequencing sample was made of PBMCs or a T cell subset sorted from them (not recorded which). These receptors were obtained from an adult woman who had mild COVID-19 (a few samples of this study predate the infection). Cell type and time point are not known. CDR3s include the opening cysteine and the closing phenylalanine or tryptophan. D genes are given only for firm matches. Only some rows state a clone size, as once, few, many or a class for expanded clones.

>TRBJ2-7|TRBV6-6|few|NA
TGTGCCAGCAGTTACTCTCAGCGGACGAATAGTTACGAGCAGTACTTC
CASSYSQRTNSYEQYF
>TRBJ2-7|TRBV14|few|TRBD1
TGTGCCAGCAGCCGACGACAGGGAACTCCCTACGAGCAGTACTTC
CASSRRQGTPYEQYF
>TRBJ1-1|TRBV6-5|many|NA
TGTGCCAGCAAAAGTTGGGGGAACACTGAAGCTTTCTTT
CASKSWGNTEAFF
>TRBJ2-7|TRBV14|few|NA
TGTGCCAGCAGCCGGGGGCCATTCTACGAGCAGTACTTC
CASSRGPFYEQYF
>TRBJ1-2|TRBV4-2|few|TRBD1
TGTGCCAGCAGCCTTAAGCTGACAGGGGATGTCGGCTACACCTTC
CASSLKLTGDVGYTF
>TRBJ2-1|TRBV5-1|NA|TRBD2
TGCGCCAGCAGCCTCCTAGCGGAGGGTAACAATGAGCAGTTCTTC
CASSLLAEGNNEQFF
>TRBJ2-7|TRBV3-1|few|TRBD2
TGTGCCAGCAGCCAAGATAGGGCTAGCGGGAGCTACGAGCAGTACTTC
CASSQDRASGSYEQYF
>TRBJ1-2|TRBV14|many|NA
TGTGCCAGCAGCCAAGAAATTGCTTACTATGGCTACACCTTC
CASSQEIAYYGYTF
>TRBJ2-2|TRBV6-5|many|NA
TGTGCCAGCGGAAGGGGGTATACCGGGGAGCTGTTTTTT
CASGRGYTGELFF
>TRBJ2-6|TRBV4-1|many|NA
TGCGCCAGCAGCCAAGGCGGGGTGGCTGGGGCCAACGTCCTGACTTTC
CASSQGGVAGANVLTF
>TRBJ1-6|TRBV20-1|NA|NA
TGCAGTGCTCGCCCCGCGGGTCCTAGCTCCTATAATTCACCCCTCCACTTT
CSARPAGPSSYNSPLHF
>TRBJ1-5|TRBV19|NA|NA
TGTGCCAGTAATCAGGTAGGGGGAAGCAATCAGCCCCAGCATTTT
CASNQVGGSNQPQHF
>TRBJ1-2|TRBV12-3/TRBV12-4|few|NA
TGTGCCAGCAGTTCAGGGGATGGCTATGGCTACACCTTC
CASSSGDGYGYTF
>TRBJ2-3|TRBV19|many|NA
TGTGCCAGTAGTACCCAGGGCCAGTGGGGCACAGATACGCAGTATTTT
CASSTQGQWGTDTQYF
>TRBJ1-2|TRBV6-5|NA|TRBD1
TGTGCCAGCAGTCCGGACAGGGGGACCTATGGCTACACCTTC
CASSPDRGTYGYTF
>TRBJ2-3|TRBV9|few|NA
TGTGCCAGCAGCGAAGAGATACGGGATACGCAGTATTTT
CASSEEIRDTQYF